Here is one T cell receptor (beta chain) with its context. The antigen remains undetermined. The CDR3 has 15 amino acids. The trim removed 6 bases at V and 2 bases at J, leaving 7 bases unmatched. Germline loops: CDR1 MDHEN, CDR2 SYDVKM. Positively selected for CCR7, the CD45RO-negative cells used as naive CD8 cells excluded terminally differentiated effector memory CD45RA+ cells. The data belong to a study of shared clonotypes between healthy human individuals. Regarding the study as a whole: Larger estimated richness was generally seen in naive subsets than in memory subsets.

Generated by immunoSEQ multiplex PCR, the TCRdb table keeps only in-frame clones and is missing some. This table has 560,000 or so clones, around 96% appearing once. This chain connects TRBV28 to TRBJ2-3; TRBD1 agrees at 8 bases. This clonotype was obtained from a woman aged 25 to 39 in good health. Sequenced input: naive CD8+ T cells sorted from blood. DNA for the CDR3: TGTGCCAGCAGCCTAGGGGACAGGTACACAGATACGCAGTATTTT. This translates into CASSLGDRYTDTQYF. Together with reference TRBV28 and TRBJ2-3, the CDR3 gives the full variable domain: DVKVTQSSRYLVKRTGEKVFLECVQDMDHENMFWYRQDPGLGLRLIYFSYDVKMKEKGDIPEGYSVSREKKERFSLILESASTNQTSMYLCASSLGDRYTDTQYFGPGTRLTVL.